The rows below give T cell receptor beta chains drawn from one sample of a study of T cell responses to AZD1222 COVID-19 vaccine. Clones were sequenced by immunoSEQ multiplex PCR, and TCRdb holds only the in-frame ones, with some missing. The repertoire holds 80,000 to 100,000 clones, with about 90% as singletons. The sequences come from peripheral blood, collected 28 days after the second AZD1222 dose. These receptors were taken from an adult who received the AZD1222 COVID-19 vaccine. CDR3s include the opening cysteine and the closing phenylalanine or tryptophan. A D gene is named only where the DNA matches it firmly. Expanded clones get a size class; other rows say once, few or many, or leave the size out.

15	TRBD1	.	TRBV6-5	TRBJ2-1	CASSYDRGGYNEQFF	TGTGCCAGCAGTTACGACAGGGGGGGGTACAATGAGCAGTTCTTC
14	TRBD2	.	TRBV5-1	TRBJ2-3	CASSLRREGDTQYF	TGCGCCAGCAGCTTGAGGCGGGAGGGGGATACGCAGTATTTT
15	.	.	TRBV2	TRBJ1-1	CASSEWLGGNTEAFF	TGTGCCAGCAGTGAATGGCTAGGGGGAAACACTGAAGCTTTCTTT
16	TRBD2	.	TRBV5-4	TRBJ2-7	CASSVRTSGSSYEQYF	TGTGCCAGCAGCGTCCGGACTAGCGGGAGCTCCTACGAGCAGTACTTC
13	.	.	TRBV7-3	TRBJ1-6	CASSFGYNSPLHF	TGTGCCAGCAGCTTCGGTTATAATTCACCCCTCCACTTT
15	TRBD1	.	TRBV15	TRBJ2-7	CATSRVWDSSYEQYF	TGTGCCACCAGCAGAGTATGGGACAGCTCCTACGAGCAGTACTTC
15	TRBD1	.	TRBV30	TRBJ1-2	CAWSGTGQGSGGYTF	TGTGCCTGGAGTGGCACGGGACAGGGAAGTGGGGGCTACACCTTC
17	.	.	TRBV4-1	TRBJ1-2	CASSQEGRAGSNYGYTF	TGCGCCAGCAGCCAAGAAGGGCGCGCAGGGAGTAACTATGGCTACACCTTC
13	.	once	TRBV5-6	TRBJ1-5	CASSFSGNQPQHF	TGTGCCAGCAGCTTTTCGGGGAATCAGCCCCAGCATTTT
12	.	.	TRBV27	TRBJ2-7	CASTNSSYEQYF	TGTGCCAGCACGAACTCCTCCTACGAGCAGTACTTC
14	TRBD1	.	TRBV6-4	TRBJ1-1	CASRQQGGSAEAFF	TGTGCCAGCAGACAACAGGGGGGCTCTGCTGAAGCTTTCTTT
15	TRBD1	.	TRBV5-1	TRBJ1-1	CASSLTGQGGIEAFF	TGCGCCAGCAGTTTGACGGGACAGGGAGGAATTGAAGCTTTCTTT
15	.	once	TRBV19	TRBJ1-2	CASSIPQTRGYGYTF	TGTGCCAGTAGTATCCCTCAGACTAGAGGGTATGGCTACACCTTC
15	TRBD1	.	TRBV6-5	TRBJ1-1	CASNPRTGGYTEAFF	TGTGCCAGCAATCCAAGGACAGGGGGCTATACTGAAGCTTTCTTT
12	.	.	TRBV7-9	TRBJ1-5	CASSLGGQPQHF	TGTGCCAGCAGCTTGGGGGGTCAGCCCCAGCATTTT
16	TRBD2	.	TRBV11-1	TRBJ2-1	CASSNTGTSPYNEQFF	TGTGCCAGCAGCAACACCGGGACTAGCCCTTACAATGAGCAGTTCTTC
16	TRBD1	.	TRBV5-1	TRBJ2-7	CASSLASTGTVRPPSF	TGCGCCAGCAGCTTAGCGTCGACCGGGACAGTGAGGCCCCCGAGCTTC
15	.	.	TRBV5-1	TRBJ2-7	CASSPDSFSSYEQYF	TGCGCCAGCAGCCCGGACAGTTTTAGCTCCTACGAGCAGTACTTC
13	TRBD2	.	TRBV19	TRBJ2-3	CASSIRGADTQYF	TGTGCCAGTAGTATTCGGGGGGCAGATACGCAGTATTTT
14	.	.	TRBV18	TRBJ2-7	CASSPPLRPYEQYF	TGTGCCAGCTCACCCCCGTTAAGGCCCTACGAGCAGTACTTC
12	.	.	TRBV6-4	TRBJ2-7	CASSESGDEQYF	TGTGCCAGCAGTGAGAGCGGTGACGAGCAGTACTTC
15	.	.	TRBV10-2	TRBJ2-7	CASRRTQGFYEQQYF	TGCGCCAGCAGGAGGACCCAGGGATTTTACGAGCAGCAGTACTTC
14	.	.	TRBV6-5	TRBJ1-1	CASSPSRATTEAFF	TGTGCCAGCAGTCCCTCCAGGGCTACCACTGAAGCTTTCTTT
13	.	.	TRBV5-5	TRBJ1-5	CASSLSPNQPQHF	TGTGCCAGCAGCTTATCCCCGAATCAGCCCCAGCATTTT
14	.	.	TRBV5-1	TRBJ2-7	CASSQQGSSYEQYF	TGCGCCAGCAGCCAACAGGGTTCCTCCTACGAGCAGTACTTC
14	TRBD2	.	TRBV28	TRBJ2-2	CASRLAGPNGELFF	TGTGCCAGTAGACTAGCGGGGCCTAATGGGGAGCTGTTTTTT
18	.	.	TRBV5-1	TRBJ2-6	CASSFLPPEGTGANVLTF	TGCGCCAGCAGCTTCCTGCCGCCGGAAGGTACTGGGGCCAACGTCCTGACTTTC
15	TRBD1	.	TRBV7-9	TRBJ1-2	CASSSYTGAAYGYTF	TGTGCCAGCAGCTCGTATACAGGGGCCGCTTATGGCTACACCTTC
14	.	.	TRBV18	TRBJ1-1	CASSLGSLNTEAFF	TGTGCCAGCTCACTTGGGTCCCTGAACACTGAAGCTTTCTTT
12	.	.	TRBV20-1	TRBJ2-2	CSASHPTGELFF	TGCAGTGCTAGTCACCCCACCGGGGAGCTGTTTTTT
15	.	once	TRBV30	TRBJ1-5	CAWRQGGGSNQPQHF	TGTGCCTGGAGGCAGGGCGGGGGGAGCAATCAGCCCCAGCATTTT
15	TRBD1	.	TRBV15	TRBJ1-1	CATSRARGPNTEAFF	TGTGCCACCAGCAGAGCGAGGGGGCCGAACACTGAAGCTTTCTTT
14	.	.	TRBV27	TRBJ2-3	CASSLSRQTDTQYF	TGTGCCAGCAGTTTATCGAGGCAGACAGATACGCAGTATTTT
14	TRBD2	.	TRBV6-6	TRBJ2-7	CASSWRGGSYEQYF	TGTGCCAGCAGCTGGCGGGGGGGATCCTACGAGCAGTACTTC
15	TRBD1	.	TRBV5-4	TRBJ1-4	CASSLAGTGSEKLFF	TGTGCCAGCAGCCTGGCCGGGACAGGGTCGGAAAAACTGTTTTTT
13	.	.	TRBV5-5	TRBJ2-7	CASSLAVASEQYF	TGTGCCAGCAGCTTGGCTGTGGCTTCCGAGCAGTACTTC
15	.	.	TRBV5-1	TRBJ2-6	CASSLSNSGANVLTF	TGCGCCAGCAGCTTGAGTAACTCTGGGGCCAACGTCCTGACTTTC
13	.	.	TRBV6-5	TRBJ1-2	CASRPGTDYGYTF	TGTGCCAGCAGACCTGGGACCGACTATGGCTACACCTTC
16	TRBD1	.	TRBV12-5	TRBJ2-1	CASGWNRDRANNEQFF	TGTGCTAGTGGTTGGAACCGGGACAGGGCCAACAATGAGCAGTTCTTC
15	.	.	TRBV7-3	TRBJ2-3	CASSLTVTSTDTQYF	TGTGCCAGCAGCTTAACGGTTACAAGCACAGATACGCAGTATTTT
14	.	once	TRBV11-2	TRBJ1-2	CASGKGGQRYGYTF	TGTGCCAGCGGGAAGGGTGGCCAACGCTATGGCTACACCTTC
15	.	.	TRBV5-4	TRBJ2-3	CASSLVGTSTDTQYF	TGTGCCAGCAGTTTAGTAGGGACCAGCACAGATACGCAGTATTTT
12	.	.	TRBV6-5	TRBJ1-1	CASSPLDSEAFF	TGTGCCAGCAGTCCTCTGGACAGTGAAGCTTTCTTT
14	TRBD2	.	TRBV5-4	TRBJ2-3	CASSGTSATDTQYF	TGTGCCAGCTCCGGGACTAGCGCCACAGATACGCAGTATTTT
14	TRBD1	once	TRBV3-1/TRBV3-2	TRBJ2-7	CASSQGYRGYEQYF	TGTGCCAGCAGCCAAGGTTACAGGGGCTACGAGCAGTACTTC
16	.	.	TRBV6-1	TRBJ1-5	CASSEVVSAGNQPQHF	TGTGCCAGCAGTGAAGTCGTTTCGGCAGGGAATCAGCCCCAGCATTTT
14	.	.	TRBV28	TRBJ1-5	CASALVVGNQPQHF	TGTGCCAGCGCTTTAGTGGTGGGGAATCAGCCCCAGCATTTT
14	.	.	TRBV11-1	TRBJ1-1	CASSPSGAHTEAFF	TGTGCCAGCAGCCCGAGTGGGGCGCACACTGAAGCTTTCTTT
14	TRBD1	.	TRBV5-1	TRBJ1-2	CASRPGTGTYGYTF	TGCGCCAGCAGACCCGGGACAGGGACATATGGCTACACCTTC